This T cell receptor beta chain was sequenced in a study of tumor-infiltrating lymphocytes in primary liver carcinoma. Per germline, CDR1 MNHEY and CDR2 SVGAGI. The CDR3 extends over 15 amino acids. Remarks on this clonotype: Since the CDR3 does not end with the conserved phenylalanine or tryptophan, this likely comes from a read error.

Germline DNA was also extracted, and blood RNA was taken from unsorted whole blood. TCR beta cDNA came from approximately 0.55 ug total RNA, primed with a constant-region primer. Slightly modified ARM-PCR served as the procedure for the TCR beta libraries. These libraries came from three rounds of nested multiplex PCR. Use of TRBV1-TRBV30 forward primers with a C-beta reverse primer characterized the first two PCR rounds, which lasted about 9 cycles each. TCRdb re-derived calls from the multiplex PCR reads in MiXCR, one entry per CDR3 protein. This table holds approximately 320,000 distinct CDR3 sequences, 50% to 75% found once.

Sequencing was performed on peripheral blood. This sequence originates from a woman under 40 with primary liver carcinoma and hepatitis B virus infection. This chain uses TRBV6-5 with TRBJ2-7, with D possibly TRBD1 on 6 matching bases. CDR3 loop: CASSYKDSSPYVQYL. The CDR3 nucleotides are TGTGCCAGCAGTTACAAGGACAGCAGCCCCTACGTGCAGTACTTA.